This is a list of T cell receptor beta chains from one sample in a study of blood T cell repertoires in COVID-19. The repertoire was sequenced with immunoSEQ multiplex PCR; TCRdb's copy has only in-frame clones and lacks some. The table has roughly 200,000 clones, 88% seen once; the top ten hold around 1.5%. Sequencing was carried out using peripheral blood. These receptors were collected from a man between 18 and 29 years old with active or convalescent COVID-19. Each CDR3 is given with its conserved first and last residue. Each record gives: J gene, V gene, D gene, CDR3 protein, CDR3 DNA. D genes are given only for firm matches.

j_gene: TRBJ1-5
v_gene: TRBV27
d_gene: TRBD1
CDR3aa: CATKKRHATGVSNQPQHF
CDR3nt: TGTGCCACTAAGAAGAGGCATGCGACAGGGGTTAGCAATCAGCCCCAGCATTTT

j_gene: TRBJ2-2
v_gene: TRBV21-1
d_gene: .
CDR3aa: CASSPRTSGPNTGELFF
CDR3nt: TGTGCCAGCAGCCCAAGGACTAGCGGACCTAACACCGGGGAGCTGTTTTTT

j_gene: TRBJ2-7
v_gene: TRBV7-8
d_gene: TRBD2
CDR3aa: CASSLGFTSGHEQYF
CDR3nt: TGTGCCAGCAGCTTAGGATTTACTAGCGGCCACGAGCAGTACTTC

j_gene: TRBJ2-1
v_gene: TRBV5-1
d_gene: TRBD2
CDR3aa: CASSFASGSRVGSYNEQFF
CDR3nt: TGCGCCAGCAGCTTTGCTAGCGGGAGTCGCGTTGGGTCCTACAATGAGCAGTTCTTC

j_gene: TRBJ1-2
v_gene: TRBV6-1
d_gene: .
CDR3aa: CASSESRGVGYGYTF
CDR3nt: TGTGCCAGCAGTGAATCCCGAGGTGTCGGGTATGGCTACACCTTC

j_gene: TRBJ2-3
v_gene: TRBV7-9
d_gene: TRBD2
CDR3aa: CASSPTDPGTSEKVDTQYF
CDR3nt: TGTGCCAGCAGCCCAACAGACCCCGGGACTAGCGAGAAGGTCGATACGCAGTATTTT

j_gene: TRBJ1-1
v_gene: TRBV6-2/TRBV6-3
d_gene: TRBD1
CDR3aa: CASSYSEGQTEAFF
CDR3nt: TGTGCCAGCAGTTACTCGGAGGGACAGACCGAAGCTTTCTTT

j_gene: TRBJ2-5
v_gene: TRBV12-3/TRBV12-4
d_gene: .
CDR3aa: CASSPPRETQYF
CDR3nt: TGTGCCAGCAGCCCCCCGCGGGAGACCCAGTACTTC

j_gene: TRBJ2-1
v_gene: TRBV5-1
d_gene: .
CDR3aa: CASSFGQYNEQFF
CDR3nt: TGCGCCAGCAGCTTTGGCCAGTACAATGAGCAGTTCTTC

j_gene: TRBJ2-7
v_gene: TRBV21-1
d_gene: .
CDR3aa: CASSKVPREGLGEQYF
CDR3nt: TGTGCCAGCAGCAAAGTACCGCGGGAGGGCCTTGGAGAGCAGTACTTC

j_gene: TRBJ2-1
v_gene: TRBV5-1
d_gene: TRBD2
CDR3aa: CASSLDPSGYNEQFF
CDR3nt: TGCGCCAGCAGCTTGGATCCTAGCGGTTACAATGAGCAGTTCTTC

j_gene: TRBJ2-7
v_gene: TRBV19
d_gene: .
CDR3aa: CASSIGSGPAYEQYF
CDR3nt: TGTGCCAGTAGTATCGGTTCAGGGCCAGCCTACGAGCAGTACTTC

j_gene: TRBJ2-7
v_gene: TRBV19
d_gene: .
CDR3aa: CASSLLPLSSYEQYF
CDR3nt: TGTGCCAGTAGTCTCCTACCTCTGAGCTCCTACGAGCAGTACTTC